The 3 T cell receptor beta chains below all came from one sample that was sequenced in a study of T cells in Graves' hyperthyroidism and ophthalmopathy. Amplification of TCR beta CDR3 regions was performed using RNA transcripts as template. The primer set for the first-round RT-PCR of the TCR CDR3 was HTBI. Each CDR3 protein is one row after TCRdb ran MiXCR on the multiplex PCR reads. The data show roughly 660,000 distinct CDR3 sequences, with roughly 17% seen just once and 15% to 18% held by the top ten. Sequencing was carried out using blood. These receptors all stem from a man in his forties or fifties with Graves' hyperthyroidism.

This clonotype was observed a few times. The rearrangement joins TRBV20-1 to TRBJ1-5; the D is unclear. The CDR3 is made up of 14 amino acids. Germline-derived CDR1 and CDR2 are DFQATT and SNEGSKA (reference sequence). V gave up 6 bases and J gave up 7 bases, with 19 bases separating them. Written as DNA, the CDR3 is TGCAGTGCGGGGAAAGCGGGGAAAATACAGCCCCAGCATTTT. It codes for CSAGKAGKIQPQHF.

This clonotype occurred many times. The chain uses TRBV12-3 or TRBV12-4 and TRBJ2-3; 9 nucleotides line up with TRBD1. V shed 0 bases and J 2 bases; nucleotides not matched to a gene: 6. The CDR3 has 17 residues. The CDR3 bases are TGTGCCAGCAGTTTAGCGGACAGGGGCCCCCTCACAGATACGCAGTATTTT. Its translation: CASSLADRGPLTDTQYF.

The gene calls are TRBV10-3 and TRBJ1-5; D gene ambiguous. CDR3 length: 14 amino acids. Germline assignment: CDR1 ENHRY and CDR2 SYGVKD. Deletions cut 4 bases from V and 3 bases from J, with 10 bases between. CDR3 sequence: CAISADPSNQPQHF. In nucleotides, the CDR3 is TGTGCCATCAGTGCGGACCCTTCCAATCAGCCCCAGCATTTT.